This note documents a single TCR beta chain sequence. Measured with immunoSEQ multiplex PCR; TCRdb has only the in-frame clones, and not every one. The sample holds over 100,000 clones, about 90% seen once. The data derive from a study of control samples from healthy donors and cancer patients. CDR1 and CDR2 from the germline V gene are SGHAT and FQNNGV. Trimming at V came to 5 bases and at J to 6 bases, leaving 2 bases not matched to a gene. This CDR3 has 13 amino acids. Sequencing used blood. V is TRBV11-2 and J is TRBJ1-1, with TRBD1 identical over 11 bases. This receptor was taken from a woman under 30 in good health. The CDR3 spells CASSLDRGPEAFF. DNA for the CDR3: TGTGCCAGCAGCCTGGACAGGGGGCCTGAAGCTTTCTTT. Based on the CDR3 plus reference TRBV11-2 and TRBJ1-1, the full variable domain is EAGVAQSPRYKIIEKRQSVAFWCNPISGHATLYWYQQILGQGPKLLIQFQNNGVVDDSQLPKDRFSAERLKGVDSTLKIQPAKLEDSAVYLCASSLDRGPEAFFGQGTRLTVV.